The rows below give T cell receptor beta chains drawn from one sample of a study of radiotherapy plus CTLA-4 blockade in lung cancer. The method was immunoSEQ multiplex PCR; TCRdb's version includes in-frame clones alone and lacks a portion of them. The sample includes about 80,000 clones, over 70% seen only once; the top ten take approximately 22%. The source was peripheral blood, collected from a patient treated with radiotherapy plus ipilimumab. The receptors originated from a human donor with non-small cell lung cancer whose response to radiotherapy plus ipilimumab could not be evaluated. Some clones in this sample may be carry-over from other donors' samples. The CDR3 runs from the conserved cysteine through the conserved F or W. The D gene is left open where the match is weak. The size field is filled for only some rows; it gives once, few, many or a size class.

>TRBJ1-2|TRBV14|-|-
TGTGCCAGCAGCCATCAATCTAACTATGGCTACACCTTC
CASSHQSNYGYTF
>TRBJ1-4|TRBV6-1|once|-
TGTGCCAGCAGGGCAGGGTTCGCAACTAATGAAAAACTGTTTTTT
CASRAGFATNEKLFF
>TRBJ1-5|TRBV19|few|-
TGTGCCAGTAGTATAGATCCCAGGGAAATTAATCAGCCCCAGCATTTT
CASSIDPREINQPQHF
>TRBJ1-2|TRBV7-2|-|-
TGTGCCAGCAGCTTAGGGACTGCCCTCTCTCGGAGCGGCTACACCTTC
CASSLGTALSRSGYTF
>TRBJ2-5|TRBV19|-|TRBD1
TGTGCCAGTAGTATAGGGGGGACAGGAAAGGAGACCCAGTACTTC
CASSIGGTGKETQYF
>TRBJ1-1|TRBV7-2|-|-
TGTGCCAGCAGCGTAGGCGGGGATACTGAAGCTTTCTTT
CASSVGGDTEAFF
>TRBJ1-1|TRBV6-5|-|TRBD1
TGTGCCAGCAGTTACGGACAGGGGGCAAGTACTGAAGCTTTCTTT
CASSYGQGASTEAFF
>TRBJ1-3|TRBV4-1|few|TRBD1
TGCGCCAGCAGCCAGGAGGACAGGGGGCCTTATGGAAACACCATATATTTT
CASSQEDRGPYGNTIYF
>TRBJ1-5|TRBV7-8|-|-
TGTGCCAGCAGCTTAGTACTTAATCAGCCCCAGCATTTT
CASSLVLNQPQHF
>TRBJ2-7|TRBV15|-|-
TGTGCCACCAGCAGAGAAAAAATTGTGAGCGGCTCCTACGAGCAGTACTTC
CATSREKIVSGSYEQYF
>TRBJ2-5|TRBV15|-|-
TGTGCCACCAGCAGAGTCGGAGAGACCCAGTACTTC
CATSRVGETQYF
>TRBJ1-2|TRBV7-9|medium-sized|-
TGTGCCAGCAGCCAGAAGATGAACTATGGCTACACCTTC
CASSQKMNYGYTF
>TRBJ1-6|TRBV6-5|-|-
TGTGCCAGCAGTGCCACGGATAATTCACCCCTCCACTTT
CASSATDNSPLHF
>TRBJ2-1|TRBV14|-|TRBD2
TGTGCCAGCAGCCAAGATCTCACTAGCGGGGGGGCATTAAATGAGCAGTTCTTC
CASSQDLTSGGALNEQFF
>TRBJ2-1|TRBV7-6|once|TRBD2
TGTGCCAGCAGCTTAGGCTTAGCGGGCAGCTCCTACAATGAGCAGTTCTTC
CASSLGLAGSSYNEQFF
>TRBJ1-2|TRBV28|-|TRBD1
TGTGCCAGCAGTCGACAGGGCCCCAGGTATGGCTACACCTTC
CASSRQGPRYGYTF
>TRBJ1-4|TRBV19|few|-
TGTGCCAGTAGTCTCTACCAGGGATCAACTAATGAAAAACTGTTTTTT
CASSLYQGSTNEKLFF
>TRBJ2-7|TRBV28|medium-sized|TRBD1
TGTGCCAGCAGTTCCGGCGACCGGGACAGGGAGCCGCGGCAGTACTTC
CASSSGDRDREPRQYF
>TRBJ1-5|TRBV11-2|few|-
TGTGCCAGCAGCCCTCTTGATCAGCCCCAGCATTTT
CASSPLDQPQHF
>TRBJ1-5|TRBV19|-|TRBD1
TGTGCCAGTAGTATGGGACAGGGTAAGCAGCCCCAGCATTTT
CASSMGQGKQPQHF
>TRBJ2-5|TRBV19|-|-
TGTGCCAGTAGTATGGGCAGGGCAGAGACCCAGTACTTC
CASSMGRAETQYF
>TRBJ2-7|TRBV28|few|TRBD1
TGTGCCAGCAGTTTTTCGGGACAGGGCTTCGACGAGCAGTACTTC
CASSFSGQGFDEQYF